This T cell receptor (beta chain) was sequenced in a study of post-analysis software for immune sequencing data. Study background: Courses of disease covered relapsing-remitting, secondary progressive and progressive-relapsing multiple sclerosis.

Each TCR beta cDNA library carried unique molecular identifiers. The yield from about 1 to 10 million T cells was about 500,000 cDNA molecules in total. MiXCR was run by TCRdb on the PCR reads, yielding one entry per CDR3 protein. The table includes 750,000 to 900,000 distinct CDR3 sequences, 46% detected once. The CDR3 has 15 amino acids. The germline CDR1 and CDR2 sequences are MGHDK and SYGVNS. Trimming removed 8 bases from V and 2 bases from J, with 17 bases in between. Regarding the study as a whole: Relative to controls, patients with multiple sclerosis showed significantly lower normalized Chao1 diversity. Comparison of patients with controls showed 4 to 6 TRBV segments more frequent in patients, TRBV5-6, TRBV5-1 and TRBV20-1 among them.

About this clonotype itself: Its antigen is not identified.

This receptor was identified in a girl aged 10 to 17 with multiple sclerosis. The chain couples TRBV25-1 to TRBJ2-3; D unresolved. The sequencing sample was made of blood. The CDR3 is CASSSASANTDTQYF. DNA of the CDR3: TGTGCCAGCTCCTCAGCCAGTGCCAACACAGATACGCAGTATTTT.